The entry that follows covers one T cell receptor (beta chain) sequence. Just one base apart from a much larger clone, this may be a read error. This record comes from a study of patients and donors after allogeneic stem cell transplantation. TCRdb itself ran the RT-PCR reads through MiXCR, one entry per CDR3 protein. The repertoire holds a few hundred thousand distinct CDR3 sequences, with about 37% as singletons. Germline V gene sequence: CDR1 SGHRS, CDR2 YFSETQ. This CDR3 comprises 15 residues. What was sequenced was blood, either unsorted or a sorted T cell fraction (not recorded which). The rearrangement joins TRBV5-1 to TRBJ2-3, with D possibly being TRBD2 (6 bases). This TCR derives from a human donor who was either an allogeneic HSCT recipient or a stem cell or donor lymphocyte infusion donor (not recorded which). It is not recorded whose cells these are; they may come from a transplant donor. In DNA, the CDR3 is TGCGCCAGCAGCTTGGCGGGGGTCCGGGCAGAGACGCAGTATTTT. Translation gives CASSLAGVRAETQYF.